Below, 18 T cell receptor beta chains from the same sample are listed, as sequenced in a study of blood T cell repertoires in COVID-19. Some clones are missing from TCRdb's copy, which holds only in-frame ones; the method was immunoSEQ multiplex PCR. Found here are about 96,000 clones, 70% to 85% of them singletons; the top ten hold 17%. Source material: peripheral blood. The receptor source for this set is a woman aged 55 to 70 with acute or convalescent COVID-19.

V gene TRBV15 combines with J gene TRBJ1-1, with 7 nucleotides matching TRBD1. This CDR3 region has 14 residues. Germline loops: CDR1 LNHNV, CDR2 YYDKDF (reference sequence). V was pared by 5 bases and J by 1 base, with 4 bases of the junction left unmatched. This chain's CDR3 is CATSRGQANTEAFF. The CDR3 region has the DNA TGTGCCACCAGCCGTGGACAGGCGAACACTGAAGCTTTCTTT. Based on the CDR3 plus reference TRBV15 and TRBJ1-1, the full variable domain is DAMVIQNPRYQVTQFGKPVTLSCSQTLNHNVMYWYQQKSSQAPKLLFHYYDKDFNNEADTPDNFQSRRPNTSFCFLDIRSPGLGDTAMYLCATSRGQANTEAFFGQGTRLTVV.

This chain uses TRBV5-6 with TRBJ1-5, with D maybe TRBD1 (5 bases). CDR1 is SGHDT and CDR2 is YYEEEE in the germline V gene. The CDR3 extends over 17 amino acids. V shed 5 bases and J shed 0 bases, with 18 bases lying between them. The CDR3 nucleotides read TGTGCCAGCAGACCCCTGACAGAACCGACTAGCAATCAGCCCCAGCATTTT. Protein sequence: CASRPLTEPTSNQPQHF.

The chain's CDR3 is CAIMGQPYGYTF. CDR3 DNA: TGTGCCATCATGGGGCAGCCTTATGGCTACACCTTC. This chain links TRBV10-3 with TRBJ1-2; D may be TRBD1 (5 bases). The CDR3 runs 12 residues. Germline CDR1 and CDR2: ENHRY and SYGVKD. With 7 bases removed from V and 5 bases from J, the gap between germline ends came to 11 bases.

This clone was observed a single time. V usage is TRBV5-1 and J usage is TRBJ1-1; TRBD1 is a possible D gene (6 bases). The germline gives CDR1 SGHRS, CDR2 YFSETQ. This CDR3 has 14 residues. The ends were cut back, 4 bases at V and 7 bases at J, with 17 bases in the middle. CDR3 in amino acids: CASSRLQGRVEAFF. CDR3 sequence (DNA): TGCGCCAGCAGCCGACTCCAGGGGCGGGTTGAAGCTTTCTTT.

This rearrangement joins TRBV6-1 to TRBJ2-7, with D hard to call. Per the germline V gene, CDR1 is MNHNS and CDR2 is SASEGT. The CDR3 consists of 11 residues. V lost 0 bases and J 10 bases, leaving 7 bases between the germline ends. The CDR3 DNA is TGTGCCAGCAGTGAAGCGAGTCTTCAGTACTTC. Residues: CASSEASLQYF.

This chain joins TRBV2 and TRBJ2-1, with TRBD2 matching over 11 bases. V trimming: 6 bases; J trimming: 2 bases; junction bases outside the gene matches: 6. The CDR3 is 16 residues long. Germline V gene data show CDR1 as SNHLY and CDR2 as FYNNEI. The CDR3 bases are TGTGCCAGCAGCCTCCTAGCGGGGGGTACCTACAATGAGCAGTTCTTC. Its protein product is CASSLLAGGTYNEQFF. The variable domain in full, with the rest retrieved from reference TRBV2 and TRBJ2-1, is EPEVTQTPSHQVTQMGQEVILRCVPISNHLYFYWYRQILGQKVEFLVSFYNNEISEKSEIFDDQFSVERPDGSNFTLKIRSTKLEDSAMYFCASSLLAGGTYNEQFFGPGTRLTVL.

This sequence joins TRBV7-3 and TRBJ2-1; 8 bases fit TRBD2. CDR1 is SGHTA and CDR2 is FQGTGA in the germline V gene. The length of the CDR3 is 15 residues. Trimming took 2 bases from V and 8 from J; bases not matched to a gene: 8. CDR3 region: CASSLFGGGPDEQFF. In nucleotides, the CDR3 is TGTGCCAGCAGCTTATTCGGCGGGGGGCCCGATGAGCAGTTCTTC.

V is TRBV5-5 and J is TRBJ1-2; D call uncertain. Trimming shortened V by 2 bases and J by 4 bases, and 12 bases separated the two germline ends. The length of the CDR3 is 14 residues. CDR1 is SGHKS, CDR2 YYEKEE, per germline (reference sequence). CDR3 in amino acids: CASSFSETSYGYTF. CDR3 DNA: TGTGCCAGCAGCTTCTCCGAGACAAGCTATGGCTACACCTTC.

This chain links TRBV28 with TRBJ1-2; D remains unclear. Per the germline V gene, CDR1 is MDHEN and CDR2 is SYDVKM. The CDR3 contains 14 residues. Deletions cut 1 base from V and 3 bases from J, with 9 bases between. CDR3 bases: TGTGCCAGCAGTTTATCCCAGAAACACTATGGCTACACCTTC. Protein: CASSLSQKHYGYTF.

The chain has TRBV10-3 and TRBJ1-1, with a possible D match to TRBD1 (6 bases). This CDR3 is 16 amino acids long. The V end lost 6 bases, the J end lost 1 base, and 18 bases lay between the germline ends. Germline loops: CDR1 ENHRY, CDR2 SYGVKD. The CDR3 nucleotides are TGTGCCATCAGGGACATAGCAGGGGTTGGGAACACTGAAGCTTTCTTT. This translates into CAIRDIAGVGNTEAFF.

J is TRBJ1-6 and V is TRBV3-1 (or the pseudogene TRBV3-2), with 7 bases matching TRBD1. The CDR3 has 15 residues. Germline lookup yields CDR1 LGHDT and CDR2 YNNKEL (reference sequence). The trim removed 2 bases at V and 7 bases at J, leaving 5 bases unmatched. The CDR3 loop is CASSQTGAANSPLHF. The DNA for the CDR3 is TGTGCCAGCAGCCAAACAGGGGCGGCAAATTCACCCCTCCACTTT.

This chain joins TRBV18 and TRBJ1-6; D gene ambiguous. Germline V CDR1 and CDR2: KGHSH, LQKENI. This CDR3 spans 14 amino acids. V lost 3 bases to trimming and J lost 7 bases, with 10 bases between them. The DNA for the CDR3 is TGTGCCAGCTCACCGGACGGGAAAAATTCACCCCTCCACTTT. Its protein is CASSPDGKNSPLHF.

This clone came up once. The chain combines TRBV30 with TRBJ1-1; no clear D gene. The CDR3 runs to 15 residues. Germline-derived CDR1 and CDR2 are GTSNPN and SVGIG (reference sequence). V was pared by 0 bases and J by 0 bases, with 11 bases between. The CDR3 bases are TGTGCCTGGAGTGTACTACGGACTATGAACACTGAAGCTTTCTTT. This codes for CAWSVLRTMNTEAFF.

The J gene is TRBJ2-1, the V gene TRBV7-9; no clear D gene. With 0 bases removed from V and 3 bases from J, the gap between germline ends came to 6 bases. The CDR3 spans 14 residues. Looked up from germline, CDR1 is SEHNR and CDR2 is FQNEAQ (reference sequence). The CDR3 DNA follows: TGTGCCAGCAGCTTAGCAACAGTCTACAATGAGCAGTTCTTC. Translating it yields CASSLATVYNEQFF. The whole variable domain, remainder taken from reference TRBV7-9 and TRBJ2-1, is DTGVSQNPRHKITKRGQNVTFRCDPISEHNRLYWYRQTLGQGPEFLTYFQNEAQLEKSRLLSDRFSAERPKGSFSTLEIQRTEQGDSAMYLCASSLATVYNEQFFGPGTRLTVL.

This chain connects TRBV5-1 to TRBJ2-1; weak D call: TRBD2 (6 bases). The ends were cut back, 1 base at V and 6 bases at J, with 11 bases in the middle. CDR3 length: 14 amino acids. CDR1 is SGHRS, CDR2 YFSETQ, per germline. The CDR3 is CASSLKLATNEQFF. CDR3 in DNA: TGCGCCAGCAGCTTGAAGCTAGCGACCAATGAGCAGTTCTTC.

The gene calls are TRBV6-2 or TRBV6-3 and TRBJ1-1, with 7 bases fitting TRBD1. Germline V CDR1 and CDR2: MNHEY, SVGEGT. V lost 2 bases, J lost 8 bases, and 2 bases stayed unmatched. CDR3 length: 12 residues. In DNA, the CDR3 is TGTGCCAGCAGTTACCTGGGACAGGAAGCTTTCTTT. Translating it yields CASSYLGQEAFF.

CDR3 DNA sequence: TGTGCCAGCAGCGTCACGTCGGGCACTGAAGCTTTCTTT. It translates to CASSVTSGTEAFF. This rearrangement joins TRBV7-9 to TRBJ1-1; no clear D. V was clipped by 5 bases and J by 4 bases, with 11 bases between them. Germline values: CDR1 SEHNR, CDR2 FQNEAQ (reference sequence). The CDR3 spans 13 residues.

CDR3 loop: CASSIGDRGADTQYF. The CDR3, as DNA: TGTGCCAGTAGTATTGGGGACAGGGGGGCAGATACGCAGTATTTT. The chain joins TRBV19 to TRBJ2-3; TRBD1 matches 11 bases. CDR3 size: 15 residues. Germline V gives CDR1 LNHDA, CDR2 SQIVND (reference sequence). V shed 3 bases, J shed 4 bases, and the junction held 3 bases outside the gene matches.